Below, 25 T cell receptor beta chains from the same sample are listed, as sequenced in a study of neurological immune-mediated disorders. Each CDR3 protein is one row after TCRdb ran MiXCR on the 5' RACE reads. This table holds tens of thousands of distinct CDR3 sequences, around 9.9% found once. The source material was PBMCs. These receptors were taken from a man aged 45-60 years in good health.

This clonotype was picked up a small number of times. The rearrangement uses TRBV9 and TRBJ2-5, with D perhaps TRBD2 (5 bases). Germline V gene lookup returns CDR1 SGDLS and CDR2 YYNGEE. There are 14 residues in the CDR3. The V end lost 0 bases, the J end lost 3 bases, and 9 bases lay between the germline ends. The CDR3 region has the DNA TGTGCCAGCAGCGTAGGCCTAGCCGAAGAGACCCAGTACTTC. This sequence encodes CASSVGLAEETQYF.

This clonotype showed up many times. The V gene is TRBV7-2, the J gene TRBJ2-2; D not resolved. CDR1 and CDR2 (germline): SGHTA, FQGNSA. V was shortened by 5 bases and J by 0 bases, with 10 bases between the two germline ends. This CDR3 contains 15 residues. The CDR3 loop is CASSPMLANTGELFF. CDR3 bases: TGTGCCAGCAGCCCGATGCTCGCGAACACCGGGGAGCTGTTTTTT.

In this sample, this clonotype turned up many times. J is TRBJ2-2 and V is TRBV5-1; D is perhaps TRBD1 (6 bases). Germline lookup yields CDR1 SGHRS and CDR2 YFSETQ. V was trimmed by 6 bases and J by 0 bases, leaving 12 bases between them. CDR3 length: 15 residues. CDR3 sequence reads: CASKKAGANTGELFF. In nucleotides, the CDR3 is TGCGCCAGCAAGAAGGCAGGGGCGAACACCGGGGAGCTGTTTTTT.

The sample holds many counts of this clonotype. The chain recombines TRBV20-1 with TRBJ1-1, with D unresolved. CDR1 and CDR2 from the germline V gene are DFQATT and SNEGSKA (reference sequence). V was pared by 4 bases and J by 6 bases, with 15 bases between. The CDR3 is 13 residues long. The CDR3 coding sequence is TGCAGTGCTACCTCATCGTTGGCCGCTGAAGCTTTCTTT. Its translation is CSATSSLAAEAFF.

This clonotype occurred many times. This chain uses TRBV28 with TRBJ1-2; D remains ambiguous. Per the germline V gene, CDR1 is MDHEN and CDR2 is SYDVKM. V lost 6 bases, J lost 4 bases, and 24 bases lay in between. The CDR3 extends over 17 amino acids. The CDR3 DNA reads as TGTGCCAGCAGGGAATCGGGCAGAAGACCTAACGCCTATGGCTACACCTTC. This translates into CASRESGRRPNAYGYTF.

This clonotype was seen at least ten times. V gene TRBV5-1 combines with J gene TRBJ2-7, with a possible D match to TRBD2 (7 bases). Germline V gene sequence: CDR1 SGHRS, CDR2 YFSETQ. The V end was cut by 0 bases, the J end by 6 bases, with 13 bases between. CDR3 length: 14 amino acids. CDR3 sequence: CASSLEGGVREQYF. CDR3 nucleotides: TGCGCCAGCAGCTTGGAGGGGGGGGTACGCGAGCAGTACTTC.

Many counts were recorded for this clonotype. The chain is built from TRBV24-1 and TRBJ2-7, with 9 bases matching TRBD1. Germline V gives CDR1 KGHDR, CDR2 SFDVKD. Trimming cost V 3 bases and J 4 bases; bases outside gene matches: 6. This CDR3 comprises 15 residues. The CDR3 region has the DNA TGTGCCACCAGTGATACCGGGACAGGGCTATACGAGCAGTACTTC. Amino acids: CATSDTGTGLYEQYF.

This clonotype was seen at least ten times. The rearrangement links TRBV5-1 to TRBJ2-3; D not resolved. CDR3 length: 15 amino acids. With 4 bases removed from V and 4 bases from J, the gap between germline ends came to 16 bases. From germline, CDR1 is SGHRS and CDR2 YFSETQ. CDR3 in DNA: TGCGCCAGCAGCCCGGTTAAGGGTGACGCAGATACGCAGTATTTT. It translates to CASSPVKGDADTQYF.

Ten or more counts support this clonotype. The chain couples TRBV28 to TRBJ1-5; D gene unclear. The CDR3 extends over 16 amino acids. Trimming removed 11 bases from V and 0 bases from J, with 20 bases in between. Germline assignment: CDR1 MDHEN and CDR2 SYDVKM. The CDR3 DNA reads as TGTGCCGGATCGTCCAAGAGGTCGACTAGCAATCAGCCCCAGCATTTT. This codes for CAGSSKRSTSNQPQHF.

The chain employs TRBV6-2 or TRBV6-3 and TRBJ2-1; TRBD2 matches at 10 bases. V gave up 6 bases and J gave up 7 bases; unmatched junction bases: 12. Per the germline V gene, CDR1 is MNHEY and CDR2 is SVGEGT. This CDR3 is built from 16 residues. The CDR3 reads CASRGSGRAVGNEQFF. The CDR3 DNA reads TGTGCCAGCAGGGGAAGCGGGAGGGCCGTCGGTAATGAGCAGTTCTTC.

In nucleotides, the CDR3 is TGTGCCACCAGTGATTCACAGGGATTTGCCAAAAACATTCAGTACTTC. Translation gives CATSDSQGFAKNIQYF. The gene calls are TRBV24-1 and TRBJ2-4; maybe TRBD1 (6 bases). This CDR3 contains 16 residues. Germline V gene lookup returns CDR1 KGHDR and CDR2 SFDVKD. V shed 2 bases and J shed 1 base, with 11 bases lying between them.

This clonotype was observed a few times. The chain is built from TRBV7-8 and TRBJ2-7; D may be TRBD1 (6 bases). In germline, CDR1 is SGHVS, CDR2 FQNEAQ. The CDR3 length is 13 residues. V dropped 5 bases and J dropped 3 bases, with 11 bases sitting between them. CDR3 nucleotides: TGTGCCAGCAGCGGTCGGACAGTCTACGAGCAGTACTTC. As protein: CASSGRTVYEQYF.

This clonotype has ten or more counts. The V call is TRBV14, the J call TRBJ2-1; 8 positions match TRBD1. V was clipped by 0 bases and J by 0 bases; unmatched bases: 16. The CDR3 runs to 21 residues. Germline V gene data show CDR1 as SGHDN and CDR2 as FVKESK. DNA of the CDR3: TGTGCCAGCAGCCAAGAGTACTGGCAGGGGGCTACCCCCAGCTCCTACAATGAGCAGTTCTTC. The encoded protein is CASSQEYWQGATPSSYNEQFF.

This clonotype was counted at least ten times. The gene calls are TRBV6-4 and TRBJ1-6; a possible D gene is TRBD1 (5 bases). With 6 bases removed from V and 0 bases from J, the gap between germline ends came to 12 bases. CDR1 and CDR2 (germline): MRHNA, SNTAGT. The CDR3 consists of 16 residues. The chain's CDR3 is CASRSTASSYNSPLHF. The CDR3 DNA reads as TGTGCCAGCAGATCGACAGCGAGCTCCTATAATTCACCCCTCCACTTT.

This clonotype was recorded many times. The genes are TRBV10-3 and TRBJ2-2; D is uncertain. The V gene lost 2 bases and the J gene lost 3 bases, with 10 bases spanning the gap. This CDR3 region has 15 residues. The germline CDR1 and CDR2 sequences are ENHRY and SYGVKD. The CDR3, as DNA: TGTGCCATCAGTGAGCGGAGTTTCGACACCGGGGAGCTGTTTTTT. It encodes CAISERSFDTGELFF.

This clonotype was observed many times. This chain connects TRBV7-9 to TRBJ2-6; weak D call: TRBD1 (5 bases). The germline V gene encodes CDR1 SEHNR and CDR2 FQNEAQ (reference sequence). Trimming pared 3 bases from V and 1 base from J, leaving 13 bases between. This CDR3 comprises 17 residues. The CDR3 coding sequence is TGTGCCAGCAGCTTGGGGTTAACAGGTTCTGGGGCCAACGTCCTGACTTTC. It encodes CASSLGLTGSGANVLTF.

Many counts were recorded for this clonotype. The rearrangement links TRBV3-1 to TRBJ2-7; TRBD1 matches 7 bases. V was pared by 1 base and J by 5 bases, with 8 bases of the junction left unmatched. This CDR3 spans 15 amino acids. Germline values: CDR1 LGHDT, CDR2 YNNKEL (reference sequence). The CDR3 sequence is CASSQGVRGFDEQYF. DNA for the CDR3: TGTGCCAGCAGCCAAGGGGTCAGGGGGTTCGACGAGCAGTACTTC.

This clonotype was seen at least ten times. V is TRBV27 and J is TRBJ1-2; D is unresolved. Germline V gives CDR1 MNHEY, CDR2 SMNVEV (reference sequence). This CDR3 is built from 15 residues. V lost 4 bases and J 4 bases, leaving 16 bases between the germline ends. In DNA form, the CDR3 reads TGTGCCAGCAGTTCGGAACCTGGGAACTTCTATGGCTACACCTTC. It encodes CASSSEPGNFYGYTF.

This clonotype was seen repeatedly, ten times or more. The V gene is TRBV7-2, the J gene TRBJ1-1; the D is unclear. Trimming took off 2 bases at V and 1 base at J, with 8 bases between the two ends. This CDR3 has 14 residues. Germline V gives CDR1 SGHTA, CDR2 FQGNSA. CDR3 nucleotide sequence: TGTGCCAGCAGCTTATTGGGCGGGAACACTGAAGCTTTCTTT. It encodes CASSLLGGNTEAFF.

This clonotype was recorded many times. The chain employs TRBV3-1 and TRBJ1-1; TRBD1 is a possible D gene (5 bases). The germline V and J ends were trimmed by 1 base and 4 bases, with 16 bases remaining between them. Germline lookup yields CDR1 LGHDT and CDR2 YNNKEL (reference sequence). There are 16 residues in the CDR3. The CDR3 region has the DNA TGTGCCAGCAGCCAAGCGTCCGGCAGGGTCTTCACTGAAGCTTTCTTT. This sequence encodes CASSQASGRVFTEAFF.

The table lists this clonotype with many counts. The genes are TRBV6-4 and TRBJ2-7; D possibly corresponds to TRBD1 (6 bases). Germline lookup yields CDR1 MRHNA and CDR2 SNTAGT. V lost 6 bases and J lost 3, with 18 bases in between. The CDR3 contains 15 residues. This chain's CDR3 is CASSDRTARGYEQYF. The CDR3 DNA follows: TGTGCCAGCAGCGATCGGACAGCCAGGGGCTACGAGCAGTACTTC.

This clonotype was observed many times. The chain employs TRBV11-2 and TRBJ2-7, with TRBD2 matching 9 bases. CDR1 and CDR2 (germline): SGHAT, FQNNGV. CDR3 size: 15 residues. J gave up 2 bases and V 4 bases, and 6 bases lay outside the gene matches. The CDR3 bases are TGTGCCAGCAGCTCAGCAGCGGGAGGAGCCTACGAGCAGTACTTC. Protein sequence: CASSSAAGGAYEQYF.

This clonotype showed up many times. The V and J genes are TRBV5-1 and TRBJ2-2; possibly TRBD1 or TRBD2 for D (7 bases each). Trimming removed 0 bases from V and 8 bases from J, with 20 bases in between. The CDR3 totals 17 residues. Germline lookup yields CDR1 SGHRS and CDR2 YFSETQ. CDR3 sequence: CASSLAQGGQQRGELFF. The DNA for the CDR3 is TGCGCCAGCAGCTTGGCCCAGGGGGGGCAGCAACGAGGGGAGCTGTTTTTT.

The chain employs TRBV2 and TRBJ2-1; 8 bases are a match to TRBD1. V shed 2 bases, J shed 6 bases, and the junction held 6 bases outside the gene matches. The CDR3 sequence is 15 residues long. Germline V gene data show CDR1 as SNHLY and CDR2 as FYNNEI. This CDR3 reads CASSETWTGSNEQFF. DNA of the CDR3: TGTGCCAGCAGTGAAACGTGGACAGGGAGCAATGAGCAGTTCTTC.

This clonotype was recorded many times. V and J are TRBV5-1 and TRBJ2-1; TRBD2 is a possible D gene (6 bases). The V gene lost 0 bases and the J gene lost 4 bases, with 14 bases spanning the gap. The CDR3 runs to 16 residues. The germline V gene encodes CDR1 SGHRS and CDR2 YFSETQ. Written as DNA, the CDR3 is TGCGCCAGCAGCTTGGGCGGGGCTAGCGTTTACAATGAGCAGTTCTTC. Its protein product is CASSLGGASVYNEQFF.